Sequencing of this T cell receptor (beta chain) was carried out in a study of T cell responses to AZD1222 COVID-19 vaccine. V was cut by 6 bases and J by 5 bases, with 10 bases left in between. Germline CDR1 reads LGHNT; CDR2 reads FRNRAP. The CDR3 sequence is 12 residues long. TCRdb's copy holds only in-frame clones and misses some; the assay was immunoSEQ multiplex PCR. The sample consists of roughly 71,000 clones, around 85% of them appearing once. This clone was picked up one time. The chain combines TRBV12-5 with TRBJ1-2; D remains ambiguous. Sequenced here: peripheral blood, sampled on day 0 of AZD1222 vaccination. The clonotype comes from an adult in good health. CDR3 sequence reads: CASGSRTYGYTF. In nucleotides, the CDR3 is TGTGCTAGTGGGTCTCGCACGTATGGCTACACCTTC.